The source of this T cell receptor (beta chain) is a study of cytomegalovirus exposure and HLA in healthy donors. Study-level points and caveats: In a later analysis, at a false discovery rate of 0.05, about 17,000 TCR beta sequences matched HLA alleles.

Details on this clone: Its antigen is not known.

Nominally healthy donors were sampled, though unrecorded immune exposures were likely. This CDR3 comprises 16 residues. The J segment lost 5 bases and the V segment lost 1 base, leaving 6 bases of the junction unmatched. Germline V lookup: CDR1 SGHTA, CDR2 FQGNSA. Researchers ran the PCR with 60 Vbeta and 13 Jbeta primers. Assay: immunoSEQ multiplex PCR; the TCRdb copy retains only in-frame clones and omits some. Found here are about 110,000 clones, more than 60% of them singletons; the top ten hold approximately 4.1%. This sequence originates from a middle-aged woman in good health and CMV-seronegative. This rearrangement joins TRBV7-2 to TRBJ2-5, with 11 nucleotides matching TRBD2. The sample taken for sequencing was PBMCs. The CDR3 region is CASSLGTLAGAETQYF. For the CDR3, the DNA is TGTGCCAGCAGCTTAGGGACACTAGCGGGAGCCGAGACCCAGTACTTC.